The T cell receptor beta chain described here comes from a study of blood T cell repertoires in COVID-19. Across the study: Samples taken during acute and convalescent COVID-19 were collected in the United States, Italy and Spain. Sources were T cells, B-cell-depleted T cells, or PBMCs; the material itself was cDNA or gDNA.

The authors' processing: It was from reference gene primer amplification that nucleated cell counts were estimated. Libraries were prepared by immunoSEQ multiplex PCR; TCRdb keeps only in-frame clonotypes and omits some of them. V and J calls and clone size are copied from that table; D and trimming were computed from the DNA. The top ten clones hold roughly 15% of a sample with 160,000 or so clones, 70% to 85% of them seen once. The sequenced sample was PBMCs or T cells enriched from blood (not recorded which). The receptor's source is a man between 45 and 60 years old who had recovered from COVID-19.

CDR3 coding DNA: TGTGCCACCAGCCCCGGCCTTCTAGCGGGGGGGACAACCGGGGAGCTGTTTTTT. Translated: CATSPGLLAGGTTGELFF. V usage is TRBV15 and J usage is TRBJ2-2; 12 bases match TRBD2. With 5 bases clipped from V and 5 bases from J, the junction kept 12 bases outside the gene matches. From germline, CDR1 is LNHNV and CDR2 YYDKDF (reference sequence). The CDR3 is 18 residues long.